Listed below are T cell receptor beta chains from one sample, sequenced in a study of CD8+CD57+ T cells in acquired aplastic anemia. Each CDR3 protein gets one entry after TCRdb re-called the reads with MiXCR. The sample lists 250,000 to 350,000 distinct CDR3 sequences; around three fifths were seen once. The sample consisted of sorted CD4+, CD8+, or CD8+CD57+ T cells (not recorded which) from PBMCs. Receptors were obtained from a human donor with severe aplastic anemia or a healthy control (not recorded which). Both conserved end residues are part of each CDR3. The order of the fields is V gene, clone size, D gene, J gene, CDR3 protein, CDR3 DNA. D genes are given only for firm matches. Some rows have no size entry. The others give once, few or many, or a class for an expanded clone.

>TRBV2|NA|NA|TRBJ2-5
CASRQRTSEAQYF
TGTGCCAGCAGACAGCGGACGTCGGAGGCCCAGTACTTC
>TRBV20-1|NA|NA|TRBJ1-2
CSASGRGDNYGYTF
TGCAGTGCTAGTGGGCGGGGGGATAACTATGGCTACACCTTC
>TRBV5-6|many|TRBD1|TRBJ2-5
CASSDGPGGQGETQYF
TGTGCCAGCAGCGACGGCCCGGGGGGACAGGGAGAGACCCAGTACTTC
>TRBV11-3|NA|NA|TRBJ1-1
CASSLVPSTSTEAFF
TGTGCCAGCAGCTTAGTCCCATCGACGAGCACTGAAGCTTTCTTT
>TRBV2|NA|NA|TRBJ1-5
CASSAVSNSNQPQHF
TGTGCCAGCAGTGCTGTCAGCAATAGCAATCAGCCCCAGCATTTT
>TRBV20-1|NA|TRBD2|TRBJ2-5
CSAGTSFPTETQYF
TGCAGTGCTGGGACTAGCTTTCCTACGGAGACCCAGTACTTC
>TRBV2|many|TRBD1|TRBJ2-2
CASIGTVNTGELFF
TGTGCCAGCATTGGGACAGTGAACACCGGGGAGCTGTTTTTT
>TRBV7-7|NA|TRBD1|TRBJ2-7
CASSLDDRGMPLYEQYF
TGTGCTAGCAGCTTAGACGACAGGGGAATGCCCCTATACGAGCAGTACTTC
>TRBV5-5|once|TRBD2|TRBJ2-7
CASSFSSGRSSYEQYF
TGTGCCAGCAGCTTCAGTAGCGGGCGGAGCTCCTACGAGCAGTACTTC
>TRBV2|NA|NA|TRBJ2-1
CASSETSSFNPSFF
TGTGCCAGCAGTGAAACTAGCAGCTTCAACCCCTCGTTCTTC
>TRBV9|NA|NA|TRBJ1-4
CASSQPGDLAEKLFF
TGTGCCAGCAGTCAACCCGGGGACCTTGCGGAAAAACTGTTTTTT
>TRBV2|NA|NA|TRBJ1-2
CASSEAPDSHYGYTF
TGTGCCAGCAGTGAAGCTCCGGACAGCCACTATGGCTACACCTTC
>TRBV12-5|many|NA|TRBJ2-1
CASGLDRGWQGLPYNEQFF
TGTGCTAGTGGTTTGGATCGAGGATGGCAGGGGCTACCCTACAATGAGCAGTTCTTC
>TRBV7-3|NA|NA|TRBJ2-7
CASSSSGFEQYF
TGTGCCAGCAGCTCCTCCGGGTTTGAGCAGTACTTC
>TRBV5-8|many|TRBD2|TRBJ2-3
CASSHTSGGDTQYF
TGTGCCAGCAGCCATACTAGCGGGGGAGATACGCAGTATTTT
>TRBV7-2|NA|TRBD2|TRBJ2-5
CASTPSTSGQETQYF
TGCGCCAGCACCCCCTCGACTAGCGGGCAAGAGACCCAGTACTTC
>TRBV7-8|NA|NA|TRBJ2-7
CASSLAGLLYEQYF
TGTGCCAGCAGCTTAGCCGGATTACTCTACGAGCAGTACTTC
>TRBV27|NA|NA|TRBJ2-7
CASSFLSGNEQYF
TGTGCCAGCAGTTTTCTTAGCGGAAACGAGCAGTACTTC
>TRBV2|many|NA|TRBJ1-5
CASSEEASNQPQHF
TGTGCCAGCAGTGAGGAGGCTAGCAATCAGCCCCAGCATTTT
>TRBV7-9|few|NA|TRBJ1-6
CASSSGRTNSPLHF
TGTGCCAGCAGCTCCGGACGAACCAATTCACCCCTCCACTTT
>TRBV20-1|many|TRBD1|TRBJ2-3
CSAEKSGTGDKDTQYF
TGCAGTGCTGAAAAATCGGGGACAGGGGACAAGGATACGCAGTATTTT
>TRBV7-6|few|NA|TRBJ2-1
CASSLYDNEQFF
TGTGCCAGCAGCTTATACGACAATGAGCAGTTCTTC
>TRBV10-3|NA|TRBD1|TRBJ1-1
CAISDRTGENTEAFF
TGTGCCATCAGTGACAGGACAGGGGAAAACACTGAAGCTTTCTTT
>TRBV7-8|NA|NA|TRBJ2-5
CASSLIREGETQYF
TGTGCCAGCAGCTTAATTCGCGAGGGAGAGACCCAGTACTTC
>TRBV20-1|NA|TRBD1|TRBJ2-7
CSARVGDSSYEQYF
TGCAGTGCTAGAGTGGGGGACAGCTCCTACGAGCAGTACTTC
>TRBV7-3|NA|NA|TRBJ1-6
CASSLARDSPLHF
TGTGCCAGCAGCTTAGCTAGAGATTCACCCCTCCACTTT